The text below deals with one TCR beta chain. What it binds is not known. The record originates from a study of T cell responses to AZD1222 COVID-19 vaccine. Whole-study results and caveats: White British donors predominated, females outnumbered males, and clonal diversity was possibly underestimated. At 160-218 and 743-854, vaccine-associated CD4 TCRs were dominant, and they spanned spike.

Profiled with immunoSEQ multiplex PCR; TCRdb holds only in-frame clones, not every one. The data contain fewer than 50,000 clones, over 65% of them singletons. With 5 bases removed from V and 9 bases from J, the gap between germline ends came to 14 bases. The germline V gene encodes CDR1 MNHEY and CDR2 SMNVEV (reference sequence). This CDR3 spans 13 amino acids. The source was peripheral blood, collected on day 0 of AZD1222 vaccination. The sequence was obtained from an adult in good health. This chain connects TRBV27 to TRBJ1-5; D call uncertain. DNA for the CDR3: TGTGCCAGCAGTCCGGGCCAATCATTGCCCCAGCATTTT. Translating it yields CASSPGQSLPQHF.